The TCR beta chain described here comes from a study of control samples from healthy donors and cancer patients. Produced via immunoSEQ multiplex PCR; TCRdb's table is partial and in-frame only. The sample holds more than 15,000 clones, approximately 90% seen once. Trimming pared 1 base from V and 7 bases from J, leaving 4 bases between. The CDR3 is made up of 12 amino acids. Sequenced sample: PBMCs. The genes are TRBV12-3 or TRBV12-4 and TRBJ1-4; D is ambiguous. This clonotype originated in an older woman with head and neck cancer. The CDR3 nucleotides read TGTGCCAGCAGTTTAGGCCCTGAAAAACTGTTTTTT. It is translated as CASSLGPEKLFF.